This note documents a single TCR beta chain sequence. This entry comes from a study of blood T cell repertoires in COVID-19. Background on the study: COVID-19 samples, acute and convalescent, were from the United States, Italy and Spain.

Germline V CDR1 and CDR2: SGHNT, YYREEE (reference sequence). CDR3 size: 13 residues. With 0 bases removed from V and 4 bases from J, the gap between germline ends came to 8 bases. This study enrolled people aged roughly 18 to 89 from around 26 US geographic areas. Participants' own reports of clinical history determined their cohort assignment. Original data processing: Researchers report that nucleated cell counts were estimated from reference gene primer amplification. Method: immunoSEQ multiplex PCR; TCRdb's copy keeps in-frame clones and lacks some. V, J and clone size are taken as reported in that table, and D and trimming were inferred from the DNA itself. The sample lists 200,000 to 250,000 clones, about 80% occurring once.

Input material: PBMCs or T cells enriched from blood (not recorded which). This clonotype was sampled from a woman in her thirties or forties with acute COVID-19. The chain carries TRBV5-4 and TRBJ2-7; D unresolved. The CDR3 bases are TGTGCCAGCAGCTTGGATGCAGTATACGAGCAGTACTTC. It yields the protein CASSLDAVYEQYF.